This record looks at one T cell receptor (beta chain) sequence and its context. No antigen is known for it. The CDR3 runs 17 residues. Losses at the gene ends were 1 base for V and 10 bases for J; bases not matched to a gene: 11. Germline assignment: CDR1 LGHNA and CDR2 YNFKEQ. The data were taken from a study of T cell responses to AZD1222 COVID-19 vaccine. Study conclusions and caveats: Just a handful of AZD1222 recipients tested seropositive at baseline. Regions 160-218 and 743-854 held dominance among vaccine-associated CD4 TCRs, which spanned spike. Spike-specific TCR breadth and depth grew following two AZD1222 doses. The donors showed a predominance of white British ancestry and of females, with possible underestimation of clonal diversity.

Only in-frame clones appear in the TCRdb table, and some are missing; sequencing was by immunoSEQ multiplex PCR. The table has 85,000 to 100,000 clones, roughly 93% seen once; the top ten hold 22%. This sample comprised peripheral blood, obtained on day 0 of AZD1222 vaccination. The J gene is TRBJ2-4, the V gene TRBV4-2, with 12 bases matching TRBD2. The TCR sequence derives from an adult in good health. The CDR3 loop reads CASSQGLAGADSGIQYF. For the CDR3, the DNA is TGTGCCAGCAGCCAAGGACTAGCGGGGGCGGACTCGGGGATTCAGTACTTC.